The 7 T cell receptor beta chains in this list originate from one sample, sequenced in a study of radiotherapy plus CTLA-4 blockade in lung cancer. This table comes from immunoSEQ multiplex PCR, and its TCRdb copy is limited to in-frame clones, with some not included. The sample contains 80,000 to 95,000 clones, around four fifths of which appear only once. The starting material was peripheral blood, obtained from a patient treated with radiotherapy plus ipilimumab. These receptors were collected from a human donor with non-small cell lung cancer who had stable disease on radiotherapy plus ipilimumab.

The chain carries TRBV4-2 and TRBJ1-4; perhaps TRBD1 as D (5 bases). The CDR3 sequence is 13 residues long. Trimming took 4 bases from V and 4 from J, leaving 7 bases between them. The germline gives CDR1 LGHNA, CDR2 YNFKEQ. DNA for the CDR3: TGTGCCAGCAGCCCGCAGGGTAATGAAAAACTGTTTTTT. This codes for CASSPQGNEKLFF.

This sequence joins TRBV2 and TRBJ2-4, with 14 bases aligning to TRBD2. This CDR3 spans 18 amino acids. V lost 6 bases, J lost 0 bases, and 7 bases stayed unmatched. Germline CDR1 and CDR2: SNHLY and FYNNEI. This CDR3 is CASSPGTSGGVAKNIQYF. In nucleotides, the CDR3 is TGTGCCAGCAGCCCCGGGACTAGCGGGGGCGTAGCCAAAAACATTCAGTACTTC.

V usage is TRBV10-2 and J usage is TRBJ1-2, with D tentatively TRBD1 (6 bases). The germline V gene encodes CDR1 WSHSY and CDR2 SAAADI. V shed 3 bases and J shed 4 bases, with 15 bases lying between them. This CDR3 has 15 amino acids. CDR3 sequence reads: CASSEFGQFSYGYTF. Written as DNA, the CDR3 is TGCGCCAGCAGTGAATTCGGACAGTTCAGCTATGGCTACACCTTC.

The chain joins TRBV28 to TRBJ2-1, with 7 bases that match TRBD2. The germline V gene has CDR1 MDHEN and CDR2 SYDVKM. This CDR3 region has 14 residues. V gave up 2 bases and J gave up 4 bases; unmatched junction bases: 2. The CDR3 here is CASSLAGAYNEQFF. As DNA, the CDR3 is TGTGCCAGCAGTTTAGCGGGAGCTTACAATGAGCAGTTCTTC.

V is TRBV9 and J is TRBJ1-2, with D possibly TRBD1 on 5 matching bases. From germline, CDR1 is SGDLS and CDR2 YYNGEE. This CDR3 region has 14 residues. Deletions cut 4 bases from V and 4 bases from J, with 14 bases between. The CDR3 is CASSPMPGTYGYTF. The CDR3 DNA follows: TGTGCCAGCAGCCCAATGCCTGGGACCTATGGCTACACCTTC.

The chain joins TRBV9 to TRBJ2-1, with a weak D call TRBD2 (7 bases). The CDR3 consists of 13 residues. The germline V and J ends were trimmed by 1 base and 6 bases, with 8 bases remaining between them. The germline CDR1 and CDR2 sequences are SGDLS and YYNGEE. The CDR3 coding sequence is TGTGCCAGCAGCGTAAGGGGGGGCAATGAGCAGTTCTTC. It yields the protein CASSVRGGNEQFF. Complete variable domain (other parts from reference TRBV9 and TRBJ2-1): DSGVTQTPKHLITATGQRVTLRCSPRSGDLSVYWYQQSLDQGLQFLIQYYNGEERAKGNILERFSAQQFPDLHSELNLSSLELGDSALYFCASSVRGGNEQFFGPGTRLTVL.

The chain couples TRBV7-9 to TRBJ1-5, with TRBD1 as a possible D gene (5 bases). V was trimmed by 3 bases and J by 3 bases, leaving 9 bases between them. The CDR3 totals 14 residues. Germline CDR1 SEHNR, CDR2 FQNEAQ (reference sequence). For the CDR3, the DNA is TGTGCCAGCAGCTTGCAGGGAACCAATCAGCCCCAGCATTTT. Protein sequence: CASSLQGTNQPQHF.